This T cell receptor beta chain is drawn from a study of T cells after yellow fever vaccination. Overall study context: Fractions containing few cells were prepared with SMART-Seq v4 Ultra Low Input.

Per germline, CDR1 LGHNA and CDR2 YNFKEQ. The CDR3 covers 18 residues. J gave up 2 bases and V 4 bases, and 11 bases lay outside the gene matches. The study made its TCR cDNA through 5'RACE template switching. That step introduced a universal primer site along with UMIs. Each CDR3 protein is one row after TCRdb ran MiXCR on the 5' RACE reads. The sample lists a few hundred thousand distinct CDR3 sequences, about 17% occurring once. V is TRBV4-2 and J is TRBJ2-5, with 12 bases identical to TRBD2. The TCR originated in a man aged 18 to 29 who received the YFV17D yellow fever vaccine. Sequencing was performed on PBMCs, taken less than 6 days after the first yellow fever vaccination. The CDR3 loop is CASSRTTSGGDKQETQYF. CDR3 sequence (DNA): TGTGCCAGCAGCCGAACGACTAGCGGGGGAGACAAGCAAGAGACCCAGTACTTC.